This TCR beta chain was sequenced in a study of human T cells and chemical hapten exposure. Regarding the study as a whole: Sensitizing with DPC caused no change in TCRs above 1 in 1000 frequency.

Time point described: patch test 1, 2 weeks after DPC sensitization. As for treatment: therapeutic diphenylcyclopropenone sensitization with weekly scalp DPC. Extraction yielded total RNA from whole blood (unfractionated). TCRdb reprocessed the RACE reads with MiXCR, giving one entry per CDR3 protein. This sample has 150,000 to 200,000 distinct CDR3 sequences, with more than 14% found just once. Germline-derived CDR1 and CDR2 are SNHLY and FYNNEI. The CDR3 spans 14 residues. Trimming removed 8 bases from V and 9 bases from J; junction bases left unmatched: 12. This clonotype was seen a few times. The antigen is undetermined.

The source material was whole blood, sampled in connection with sensitization to the hapten diphenylcyclopropenone (DPC). The rearrangement uses TRBV2 and TRBJ2-1; TRBD2 matches at 8 bases. The TCR sequence derives from a woman aged 25 to 39 with alopecia areata. Some clones in this sample may be carry-over from other donors' samples. The CDR3 sequence: CASAQREKMGEQFF. CDR3 coding DNA: TGTGCCAGCGCCCAGCGGGAGAAGATGGGTGAGCAGTTCTTC.